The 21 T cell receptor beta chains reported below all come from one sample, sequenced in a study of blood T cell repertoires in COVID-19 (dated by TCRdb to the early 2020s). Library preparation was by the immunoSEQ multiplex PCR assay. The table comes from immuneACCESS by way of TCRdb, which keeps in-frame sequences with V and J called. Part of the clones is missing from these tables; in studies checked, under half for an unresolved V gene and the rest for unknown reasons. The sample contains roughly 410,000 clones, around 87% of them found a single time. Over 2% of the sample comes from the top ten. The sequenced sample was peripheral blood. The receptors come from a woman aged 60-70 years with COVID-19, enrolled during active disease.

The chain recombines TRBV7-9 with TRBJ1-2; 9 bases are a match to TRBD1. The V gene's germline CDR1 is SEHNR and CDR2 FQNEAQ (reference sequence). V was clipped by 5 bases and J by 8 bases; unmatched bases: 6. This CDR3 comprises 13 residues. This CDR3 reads CASSTGTGIGYTF. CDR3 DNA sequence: TGTGCCAGCAGCACCGGGACAGGGATCGGCTACACCTTC.

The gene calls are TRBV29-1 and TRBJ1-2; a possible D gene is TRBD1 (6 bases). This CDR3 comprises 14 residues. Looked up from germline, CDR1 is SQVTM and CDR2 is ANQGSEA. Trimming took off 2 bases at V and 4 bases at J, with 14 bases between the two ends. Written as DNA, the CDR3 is TGCAGCGTTGAAATAAGGGGGAGCCTCTATGGCTACACCTTC. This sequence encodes CSVEIRGSLYGYTF.

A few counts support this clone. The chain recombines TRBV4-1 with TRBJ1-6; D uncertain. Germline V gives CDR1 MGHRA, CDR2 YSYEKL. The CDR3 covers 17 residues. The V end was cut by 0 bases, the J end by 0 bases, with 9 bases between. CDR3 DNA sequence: TGCGCCAGCAGCCAAGATACGGGGAGCTCCTATAATTCACCCCTCCACTTT. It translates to CASSQDTGSSYNSPLHF.

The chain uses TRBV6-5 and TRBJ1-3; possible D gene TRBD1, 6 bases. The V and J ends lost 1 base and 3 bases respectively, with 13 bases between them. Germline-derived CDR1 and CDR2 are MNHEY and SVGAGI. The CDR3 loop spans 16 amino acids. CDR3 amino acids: CASSYYPGQFGNTIYF. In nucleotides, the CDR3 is TGTGCCAGCAGTTACTATCCTGGACAGTTTGGAAACACCATATATTTT.

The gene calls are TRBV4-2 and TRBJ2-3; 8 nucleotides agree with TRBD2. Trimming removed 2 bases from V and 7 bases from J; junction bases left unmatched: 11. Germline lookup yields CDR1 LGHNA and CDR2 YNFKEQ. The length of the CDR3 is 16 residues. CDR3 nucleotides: TGTGCCAGCAGCCAATCTGAAGCGGGGGACGGGAATACGCAGTATTTT. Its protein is CASSQSEAGDGNTQYF.

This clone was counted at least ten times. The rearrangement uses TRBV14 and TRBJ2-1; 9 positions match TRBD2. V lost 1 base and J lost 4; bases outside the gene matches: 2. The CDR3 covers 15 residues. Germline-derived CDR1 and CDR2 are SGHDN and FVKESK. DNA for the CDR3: TGTGCCAGCAGCCAAGGGACTAGCGAATACAATGAGCAGTTCTTC. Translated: CASSQGTSEYNEQFF. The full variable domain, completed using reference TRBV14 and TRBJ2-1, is EAGVTQFPSHSVIEKGQTVTLRCDPISGHDNLYWYRRVMGKEIKFLLHFVKESKQDESGMPNNRFLAERTGGTYSTLKVQPAELEDSGVYFCASSQGTSEYNEQFFGPGTRLTVL.

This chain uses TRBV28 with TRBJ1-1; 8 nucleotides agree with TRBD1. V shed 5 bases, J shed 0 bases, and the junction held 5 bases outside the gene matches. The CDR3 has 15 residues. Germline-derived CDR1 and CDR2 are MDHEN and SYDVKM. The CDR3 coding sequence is TGTGCCAGCAGTGCAACAGGGGGGATGAACACTGAAGCTTTCTTT. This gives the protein CASSATGGMNTEAFF.

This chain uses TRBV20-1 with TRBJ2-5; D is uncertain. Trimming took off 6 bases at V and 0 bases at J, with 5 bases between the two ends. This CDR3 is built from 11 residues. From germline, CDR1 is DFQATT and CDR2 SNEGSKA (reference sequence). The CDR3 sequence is CSAGYQETQYF. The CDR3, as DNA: TGCAGTGCCGGGTACCAAGAGACCCAGTACTTC.

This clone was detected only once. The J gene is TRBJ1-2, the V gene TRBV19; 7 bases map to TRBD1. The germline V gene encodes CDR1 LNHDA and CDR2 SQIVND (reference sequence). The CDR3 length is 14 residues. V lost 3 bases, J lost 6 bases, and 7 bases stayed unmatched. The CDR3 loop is CASSIGQDYDGYTF. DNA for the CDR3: TGTGCCAGTAGTATTGGACAGGATTATGATGGCTACACCTTC.

CDR3 coding DNA: TGTGCCAGCAGTGTTTACAGCGGGCACACTGAAGCTTTCTTT. Translation: CASSVYSGHTEAFF. The gene calls are TRBV25-1 and TRBJ1-1; D not certain. Trimming pared 4 bases from V and 3 bases from J, leaving 12 bases between. The germline gives CDR1 MGHDK, CDR2 SYGVNS. The CDR3 is made up of 14 amino acids.

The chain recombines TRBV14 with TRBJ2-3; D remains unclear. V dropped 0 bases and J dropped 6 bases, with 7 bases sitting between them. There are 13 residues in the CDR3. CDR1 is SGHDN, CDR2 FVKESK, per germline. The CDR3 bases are TGTGCCAGCAGCCAAGATCGCGCCGATACGCAGTATTTT. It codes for CASSQDRADTQYF.

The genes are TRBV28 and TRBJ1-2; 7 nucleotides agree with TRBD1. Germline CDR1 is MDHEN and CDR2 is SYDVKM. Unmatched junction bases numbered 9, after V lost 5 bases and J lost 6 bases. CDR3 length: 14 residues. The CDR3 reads CASSGQRGLDGYTF. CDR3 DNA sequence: TGTGCCAGCAGTGGCCAGAGGGGGCTTGATGGCTACACCTTC.

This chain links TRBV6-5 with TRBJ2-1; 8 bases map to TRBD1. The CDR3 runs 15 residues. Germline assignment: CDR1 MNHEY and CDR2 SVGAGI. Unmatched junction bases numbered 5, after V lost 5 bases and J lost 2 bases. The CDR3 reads CASSRETGAYNEQFF. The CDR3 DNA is TGTGCCAGCAGTCGAGAGACAGGGGCCTACAATGAGCAGTTCTTC.

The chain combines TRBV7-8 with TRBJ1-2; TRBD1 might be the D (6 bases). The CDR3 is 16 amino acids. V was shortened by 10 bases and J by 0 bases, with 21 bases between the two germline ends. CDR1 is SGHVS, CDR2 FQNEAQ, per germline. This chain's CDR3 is CATLQYDRRSNYGYTF. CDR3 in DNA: TGTGCCACCCTCCAGTATGACAGGAGATCTAACTATGGCTACACCTTC.

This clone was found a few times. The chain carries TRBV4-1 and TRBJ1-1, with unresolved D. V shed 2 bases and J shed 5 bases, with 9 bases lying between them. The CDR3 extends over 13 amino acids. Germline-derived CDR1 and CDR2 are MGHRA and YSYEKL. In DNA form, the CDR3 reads TGCGCCAGCAGCCAAACGGGTTATACTGAAGCTTTCTTT. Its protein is CASSQTGYTEAFF.

Written as DNA, the CDR3 is TGCAGCGTGGGCAGGGGCCTTTACTACGAGCAGTACTTC. This encodes CSVGRGLYYEQYF. This chain links TRBV29-1 with TRBJ2-7; TRBD1 is a possible D gene (6 bases). CDR3 length equals 13 residues. Germline CDR1 SQVTM, CDR2 ANQGSEA. Deletions cut 6 bases from V and 3 bases from J, with 15 bases between.

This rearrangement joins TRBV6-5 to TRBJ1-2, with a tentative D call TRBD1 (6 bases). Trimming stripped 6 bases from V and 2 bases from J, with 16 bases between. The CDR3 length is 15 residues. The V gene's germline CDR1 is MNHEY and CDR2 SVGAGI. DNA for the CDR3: TGTGCCAGCAGCCGACCTCCGGGACAAAACTATGGCTACACCTTC. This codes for CASSRPPGQNYGYTF.

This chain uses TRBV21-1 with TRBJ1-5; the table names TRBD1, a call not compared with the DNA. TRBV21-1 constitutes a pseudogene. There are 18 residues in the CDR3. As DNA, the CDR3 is TGTGCCAGCAGCAAAGGACAGCGATACCCTCATAGCAATCAGCCCCAGCATTTT. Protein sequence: CASSKGQRYPHSNQPQHF.

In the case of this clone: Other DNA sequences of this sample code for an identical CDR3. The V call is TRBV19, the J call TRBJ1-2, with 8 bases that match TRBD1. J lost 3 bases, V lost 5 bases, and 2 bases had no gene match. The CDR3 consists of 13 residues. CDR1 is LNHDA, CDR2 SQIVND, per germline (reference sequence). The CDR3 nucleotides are TGTGCCAGTAGTCCGGACAGGGACTATGGCTACACCTTC. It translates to CASSPDRDYGYTF.

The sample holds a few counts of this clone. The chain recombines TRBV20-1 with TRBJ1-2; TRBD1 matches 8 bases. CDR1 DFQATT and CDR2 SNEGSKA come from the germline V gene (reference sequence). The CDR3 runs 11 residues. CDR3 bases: TGCCGCCCGTACAGGGGGGGTGGCTACACCTTC. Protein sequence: CRPYRGGGYTF.

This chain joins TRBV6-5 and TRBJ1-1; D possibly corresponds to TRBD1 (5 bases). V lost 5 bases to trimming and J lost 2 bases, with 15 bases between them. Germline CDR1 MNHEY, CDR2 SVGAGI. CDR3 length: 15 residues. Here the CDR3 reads CASSTGGGGNTEAFF. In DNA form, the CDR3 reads TGTGCCAGCAGTACCGGCGGGGGGGGAAACACTGAAGCTTTCTTT.